Sequencing of this T cell receptor (beta chain) was carried out in a study of T cells in Graves' hyperthyroidism and ophthalmopathy. Researchers amplified the TCR beta CDR3 regions from RNA transcripts. First-round RT-PCR of the TCR CDR3 relied on the HTBI primer set. TCRdb passed the multiplex PCR reads through MiXCR, listing each CDR3 protein once. The sample yields 500,000 to 600,000 distinct CDR3 sequences, roughly 50% seen once. This clonotype was counted at least ten times. Germline loops: CDR1 SGHRS, CDR2 YFSETQ. Trimming cost V 5 bases and J 7 bases; bases outside gene matches: 8. There are 13 residues in the CDR3.

Sequenced input: peripheral blood or thyroid tissue (not recorded which). The TCR comes from an adult woman with Graves' disease, either hyperthyroidism or ophthalmopathy (not recorded which). This rearrangement joins TRBV5-1 to TRBJ1-1; 7 bases are shared with TRBD1. CDR3 sequence reads: CASSRNSGGEAFF. The DNA of the CDR3 is TGCGCCAGCAGTCGTAACTCAGGGGGTGAAGCTTTCTTT.